Reported below is one T cell receptor (beta chain). This clone was detected a few times. Its antigen remains undetermined. Base qualities are not recorded, but no much larger clone differs from it by a single base. Each donor gave one peripheral blood draw, averaging approximately 110 mL, which was collected into heparinised tubes. A BD FACSAria II and a panel including CD45RO, CCR7, CD25, CD127, CD95 and CD27 were used to sort naive, central memory, regulatory and stem cell-like memory CD4+ T cells. Purity was above 95% for every sorted population. PBMCs were isolated immediately by Lymphoprep density gradient centrifugation and stained directly without culture. So that batch effects would be minimized, each experiment stained and sorted samples in pairs, pairing one healthy donor with one patient. The CDR3 starts with the cysteine, ends with the phenylalanine, and has 15 residues. Left in the record is the CDR3 DNA by itself, 45 bases read in frame from the first base. V was cut back by 5 bases and J by 0 bases, leaving a gap of 13 bases between them. CDR1 and CDR2 were assigned from the germline V gene as MGHDK and SYGVNS.

The sample originates from a study of beta chain features in type 1 diabetes (dated by TCRdb to between 2017 and 2018). As for the study more broadly: Mean age, gender distribution, total cell number and subset yield did not differ between patients and healthy donors. In the study, TCRB repertoires of sorted circulating CD4+ T cell subsets from recently diagnosed type 1 diabetes patients were compared with those of matched healthy donors. Whereas all 30 or so donors provided naive and central memory subsets, regulatory and stem cell-like memory subsets were isolated from just 8 patients and about 8 healthy donors. Across all samples, roughly 110,000,000 sorted cells were examined, and cell number per subset correlated strongly with RNA yield.

The full study reports these points: At VDJ recombination sites, patients with type 1 diabetes made fewer insertions and deleted more nucleotides, a pattern implying thymic rearrangement abnormalities. In all four CD4+ subsets, TCRB CDR3 length was moderately but significantly shorter in type 1 diabetes patients. Shorter templates might be favored by PCR, yet because patient and control samples were amplified and corrected together, any such skew would affect both groups equally. Naive, central memory and regulatory TCRB repertoires appeared to be more similar among patients than among healthy donors. Because cDNA was sequenced instead of genomic DNA, highly expressing activated cells could be over-represented, though the groups showed no difference in activation or CD3 levels. Because small numbers of individuals were included in the HLA sub-analyses, any influence of HLA type on TCRB rearrangement was left unresolved.

The entire isolated RNA was reverse transcribed using the High Capacity cDNA Reverse Transcription Kit, and thus expressed TCRB transcripts were sequenced. Naive, central memory and regulatory T cell samples underwent deep immunoSEQ sequencing, averaging around 3.7 million total reads per sample. After sorted cells were lysed in RLT buffer, RNA was extracted with DNase-treated RNeasy Micro or Mini kits, with the choice depending on cell number. To prevent cross-contamination, each cell subset was processed individually, whereas patient and healthy donor samples were processed jointly. TCRB sequences were amplified from cDNA with the immunoSEQ multiplex PCR, producing 87-bp fragments spanning the CDR3 region. Sequencing of the amplicons was done on the Illumina HiSeq platform. As for the original processing: Synthetic template baselines were used to correct PCR bias computationally, reads within Hamming distance 2 were collapsed, and singletons that could not be merged were discarded. Reads were aligned against IMGT so that V, D and J genes, CDR3 length and insertions or deletions at six rearrangement sites could be assigned. Clonotype counts were normalized to sorted cell number within each subset before computing true diversity and Gini coefficients with the tcR R package. Repertoire sharing was quantified using the overlap coefficient calculated on TCRB nucleotide sequences. Out-of-frame TCRB sequences from naive cells were analyzed as a proxy for the pre-selection repertoire. In TCRdb, the immuneACCESS table is reduced to in-frame sequences with V and J assigned. These tables do not hold every clone; where another copy was compared, an unresolved V gene accounts for under half, and the others remain unexplained. V and J calls plus clone size are reproduced from that table; the DNA served to infer D and trimming. Here the sample has roughly 370,000 clones; around 14% occur a single time. Together, the top ten hold roughly 0.04% of the sample.

The sequence joins TRBV25-1 to TRBJ2-5; TRBD1 is perhaps the D gene, given 5 matching bases. The receptor comes from a man younger than 40 in good health. Sequenced input: naive CD4+ T cells from blood. The sample's cell subset or site label, decoded: true naive CD4+ T cells. The sequenced DNA: TGTGCCAGCAGTCATGGACACCTGTACCAAGAGACCCAGTACTTC. Its protein product is CASSHGHLYQETQYF.